One sample yielded the 29 T cell receptor beta chains listed below, sequenced in a study of neurological immune-mediated disorders. TCRdb re-called the 5' RACE reads with MiXCR, one entry per CDR3 protein. Counted here are tens of thousands of distinct CDR3 sequences, around 9.9% occurring once; the ten biggest clones make up about 1.7%. Material for sequencing was PBMCs. Source of these receptors: a man between 50 and 59 years old in good health.

This clonotype was observed many times. V and J are TRBV18 and TRBJ2-3, with D possibly being TRBD1 or TRBD2 (6 bases each). The CDR3 sequence is 15 residues long. Germline V gives CDR1 KGHSH, CDR2 LQKENI. Trimming removed 3 bases at V and 0 bases at J, with 10 bases between. The CDR3 here is CASSPAGHSTDTQYF. In DNA, the CDR3 is TGTGCCAGCTCACCGGCGGGACACAGCACAGATACGCAGTATTTT.

This clonotype has at least ten counts. This rearrangement joins TRBV12-3 or TRBV12-4 to TRBJ2-2, with 8 nucleotides matching TRBD2. Trimming cost V 7 bases and J 3 bases; bases outside gene matches: 10. The CDR3 length is 16 residues. CDR3 nucleotide sequence: TGTGCCAGCACCCTTCCCCGGGGGGGGGACACCGGGGAGCTGTTTTTT. Translating it yields CASTLPRGGDTGELFF.

This clonotype has ten or more counts. The rearrangement uses TRBV10-3 and TRBJ2-3, with 7 bases lining up with TRBD2. The CDR3 is made up of 15 amino acids. Germline CDR1 is ENHRY and CDR2 is SYGVKD. Losses at the gene ends were 7 bases for V and 6 bases for J; bases not matched to a gene: 13. In DNA, the CDR3 is TGTGCCATCACATCCGGGACTACACCTGGTGATACGCAGTATTTT. Encoded protein: CAITSGTTPGDTQYF.

This clonotype was counted a few times. The chain couples TRBV5-1 to TRBJ2-1, with D maybe TRBD2 (6 bases). This CDR3 region has 18 residues. Between the trimmed V and J ends, which lost 0 bases and 8 bases, there was a span of 24 bases. Germline values: CDR1 SGHRS, CDR2 YFSETQ. CDR3: CASSLGGSTSVLVDEQFF. The CDR3 region has the DNA TGCGCCAGCAGCTTGGGTGGCTCGACTAGTGTGTTGGTCGATGAGCAGTTCTTC.

This clonotype appeared many times. This rearrangement joins TRBV12-3 or TRBV12-4 to TRBJ1-5; TRBD1 matches 7 bases. The CDR3 has 13 residues. After removal of 4 bases from V and 7 bases from J, the junction contained 4 bases not matched to a gene. CDR3 in DNA: TGTGCCAGCAGTTCAGGGGGGAGGCAGCCCCAGCATTTT. Amino acid sequence: CASSSGGRQPQHF.

Details on this clonotype: The junction and the germline gene differ at one end; a read error may be behind it. The chain recombines TRBV9 with TRBJ2-1; TRBD2 matches at 11 bases. The germline CDR1 and CDR2 sequences are SGDLS and YYNGEE. The CDR3 length is 15 residues. The CDR3 DNA reads as TGTTCCAGTACGACGGGACTAGCGGCCAACAATGAGCAGTTCTTC. This gives the protein CSSTTGLAANNEQFF.

There are a few counts of this clonotype. The V call is TRBV9, the J call TRBJ2-7; 11 bases agree with TRBD2. The germline V gene has CDR1 SGDLS and CDR2 YYNGEE. This CDR3 has 15 amino acids. J lost 7 bases, V lost 2 bases, and 8 bases had no gene match. CDR3 sequence (DNA): TGTGCCAGCAGCGTTAGCGGGGGGGTAGCGGCTGAGCAGTACTTC. Translation gives CASSVSGGVAAEQYF.

This clonotype was detected ten times or more. CDR3 in DNA: TGTGCCAGCAGTCCAGTTGGAGTGGTGAACACTGAAGCTTTCTTT. Translating gives CASSPVGVVNTEAFF. The chain links TRBV28 to TRBJ1-1; D not certain. This CDR3 contains 15 residues. Deletions cut 5 bases from V and 0 bases from J, with 13 bases between. CDR1 is MDHEN, CDR2 SYDVKM, per germline.

This clonotype was detected ten times or more. The gene calls are TRBV7-2 and TRBJ1-1, with D possibly matching TRBD1 (5 bases). This CDR3 is built from 17 residues. V dropped 1 base and J dropped 0 bases, with 15 bases sitting between them. Germline CDR1 is SGHTA and CDR2 is FQGNSA. The CDR3 coding sequence is TGTGCCAGCAGCTTAGGGGGCAGGGCCATCATGAACACTGAAGCTTTCTTT. The encoded protein is CASSLGGRAIMNTEAFF.

Notes on this clonotype: This sequence may be a read error, since a much larger clone differs from it by one base. The gene calls are TRBV5-1 and TRBJ2-7, with unresolved D. The CDR3 is 15 amino acids. V lost 4 bases, J lost 6 bases, and 20 bases lay in between. From germline, CDR1 is SGHRS and CDR2 YFSETQ. The CDR3 sequence is CASSLVGSRAPEQYF. The CDR3, as DNA: TGCGCCAGCAGCCTGGTTGGTAGCCGGGCCCCCGAGCAGTACTTC.

This clonotype was found many times. The chain carries TRBV5-1 and TRBJ2-1, with no clear D. The germline V gene has CDR1 SGHRS and CDR2 YFSETQ. This CDR3 region has 16 residues. V was cut by 4 bases and J by 1 base, with 15 bases left in between. The CDR3 nucleotides read TGCGCCAGCAGCCCCCGGACGATGGGTTCCTACAATGAGCAGTTCTTC. Protein sequence: CASSPRTMGSYNEQFF. Based on the CDR3 plus reference TRBV5-1 and TRBJ2-1, the full variable domain is KAGVTQTPRYLIKTRGQQVTLSCSPISGHRSVSWYQQTPGQGLQFLFEYFSETQRNKGNFPGRFSGRQFSNSRSEMNVSTLELGDSALYLCASSPRTMGSYNEQFFGPGTRLTVL.

This clonotype was observed many times. J is TRBJ2-4 and V is TRBV5-1, with 9 bases fitting TRBD2. CDR1 and CDR2 from the germline V gene are SGHRS and YFSETQ. This CDR3 region has 19 residues. With V trimmed by 0 bases and J by 5 bases, 15 bases remained unmatched. The CDR3 bases are TGCGCCAGCAGCTTGGTAGCTAGCGGGGACCTCCTCAGTCAAAACATTCAGTACTTC. Its protein is CASSLVASGDLLSQNIQYF.

This clonotype has a count of ten or more. The chain has TRBV24-1 and TRBJ2-1, with D possibly TRBD1 on 5 matching bases. The germline CDR1 and CDR2 sequences are KGHDR and SFDVKD. This CDR3 is 15 amino acids long. The V gene lost 3 bases and the J gene lost 5 bases, with 13 bases spanning the gap. The CDR3 protein is CATSDPRTGNNEQFF. CDR3 coding DNA: TGTGCCACCAGTGATCCCCGTACAGGTAACAATGAGCAGTTCTTC.

At least ten counts were recorded for this clonotype. The chain couples TRBV2 to TRBJ2-3; no clear D. The CDR3 contains 13 residues. V lost 6 bases to trimming and J lost 4 bases, with 11 bases between them. Germline CDR1 and CDR2: SNHLY and FYNNEI. The CDR3 reads CASRIPESDTQYF. The CDR3 region has the DNA TGTGCCAGCAGGATACCCGAGTCAGATACGCAGTATTTT.

This clonotype has ten or more counts. The chain recombines TRBV28 with TRBJ1-2, with D uncertain. V gave up 7 bases and J gave up 4 bases, with 25 bases separating them. CDR1 and CDR2 (germline): MDHEN, SYDVKM. The CDR3 contains 17 residues. The chain's CDR3 is CASIARVAPTQPYGYTF. The CDR3 nucleotides read TGTGCCAGCATCGCTAGGGTGGCACCAACTCAACCCTATGGCTACACCTTC.

This clonotype was picked up many times. This chain connects TRBV10-3 to TRBJ2-3, with D perhaps matching TRBD1 (7 bases). Trimming removed 6 bases at V and 3 bases at J, with 16 bases between. CDR1 and CDR2 from the germline V gene are ENHRY and SYGVKD. The CDR3 sequence is 15 residues long. The CDR3 is CAISEGAGNTDTQYF. In nucleotides, the CDR3 is TGTGCCATCAGCGAGGGGGCGGGAAATACAGATACGCAGTATTTT.

This clonotype appeared many times. The V call is TRBV7-8, the J call TRBJ1-5; tentatively, D is TRBD1 (6 bases). V lost 5 bases and J 7 bases, leaving 15 bases between the germline ends. Germline CDR1 and CDR2: SGHVS and FQNEAQ. The CDR3 extends over 14 amino acids. DNA of the CDR3: TGTGCCAGCAGCCAAGGGGGATGGGTCCAGCCCCAGCATTTT. Translating gives CASSQGGWVQPQHF. Supplemented by reference TRBV7-8 and TRBJ1-5, the full variable domain reads GAGVSQSPRYKVAKRGQDVALRCDPISGHVSLFWYQQALGQGPEFLTYFQNEAQLDKSGLPSDRFFAERPEGSVSTLKIQRTQQEDSAVYLCASSQGGWVQPQHFGDGTRLSIL.

This clonotype was seen many times. This chain links TRBV12-3 or TRBV12-4 with TRBJ2-2; TRBD1 agrees at 8 bases. V lost 3 bases to trimming and J lost 2 bases; unmatched junction nucleotides: 2. This CDR3 has 15 residues. The CDR3 sequence: CASSLTGVNTGELFF. The DNA of the CDR3 is TGTGCCAGCAGTTTGACAGGGGTTAACACCGGGGAGCTGTTTTTT.

In this sample, this clonotype turned up many times. The rearrangement links TRBV20-1 to TRBJ2-1, with a tentative D call TRBD1 (6 bases). Trimming left V 7 bases short and J 1 base short, with 11 bases between. Germline values: CDR1 DFQATT, CDR2 SNEGSKA (reference sequence). The CDR3 sequence is 13 residues long. In DNA form, the CDR3 reads TGCAGTGTTGAGGGGGTATCCTACAATGAGCAGTTCTTC. It codes for CSVEGVSYNEQFF.

In this sample, this clonotype turned up many times. The rearrangement uses TRBV7-3 and TRBJ2-5, with D unresolved. The ends were cut back, 4 bases at V and 5 bases at J, with 11 bases in the middle. CDR3 length: 13 residues. CDR1 and CDR2 (germline): SGHTA, FQGTGA. Here the CDR3 reads CASSSARKETQYF. DNA for the CDR3: TGTGCCAGCAGCTCGGCCCGGAAGGAGACCCAGTACTTC.

There are many counts of this clonotype. V usage is TRBV20-1 and J usage is TRBJ2-5; 8 nucleotides agree with TRBD1. Losses at the gene ends were 5 bases for V and 5 bases for J; bases not matched to a gene: 13. Germline V CDR1 and CDR2: DFQATT, SNEGSKA (reference sequence). There are 15 residues in the CDR3. CDR3 nucleotide sequence: TGCAGTGCTCAGGGGGCTAGCCGTCAAGGGGAGACCCAGTACTTC. Residues: CSAQGASRQGETQYF.

This clonotype was observed at least ten times. J is TRBJ1-6 and V is TRBV10-3, with D unclear. The V end lost 7 bases, the J end lost 8 bases, and 12 bases lay between the germline ends. Germline V gene sequence: CDR1 ENHRY, CDR2 SYGVKD. The CDR3 consists of 13 residues. The CDR3 DNA is TGTGCCATCAAGAGAGCCACCGATTCACCCCTCCACTTT. Protein sequence: CAIKRATDSPLHF.

In its sample, this clonotype was seen many times. The chain is built from TRBV5-1 and TRBJ2-1; D gene ambiguous. This CDR3 is 15 amino acids long. The ends were cut back, 0 bases at V and 11 bases at J, with 18 bases in the middle. Germline CDR1 SGHRS, CDR2 YFSETQ. In nucleotides, the CDR3 is TGCGCCAGCAGCTTGGATGACCAGCAGGCTCACAAGCAGTTCTTC. Protein sequence: CASSLDDQQAHKQFF.

At least ten counts were recorded for this clonotype. The chain links TRBV7-6 to TRBJ1-2; possibly TRBD1 for D (6 bases). The CDR3 has 13 residues. CDR1 SGHVS and CDR2 FNYEAQ come from the germline V gene. V was cut by 1 base and J by 6 bases, with 9 bases left in between. The CDR3 is CASSLVTGHGYTF. The CDR3 region has the DNA TGTGCCAGCAGCTTAGTTACAGGGCATGGCTACACCTTC.

This clonotype was observed many times. The chain combines TRBV20-1 with TRBJ2-1, with TRBD2 matching 7 bases. The CDR3 loop spans 16 amino acids. CDR1 DFQATT and CDR2 SNEGSKA come from the germline V gene (reference sequence). Trimming took 3 bases from V and 2 from J; bases not matched to a gene: 10. CDR3 sequence: CSASTIAGLTYNEQFF. The CDR3, as DNA: TGCAGTGCTAGTACTATAGCGGGCCTAACCTACAATGAGCAGTTCTTC.

This clonotype was seen ten or more times. The chain has TRBV6-2 or TRBV6-3 and TRBJ1-1; 10 positions agree with TRBD1. Germline V gene lookup returns CDR1 MNHEY and CDR2 SVGEGT. Trimming cost V 2 bases and J 1 base; bases outside gene matches: 13. The CDR3 extends over 19 amino acids. In DNA, the CDR3 is TGTGCCAGCAGTTACCCCGGGACAGGGGCTTCCAGGGGGAACACTGAAGCTTTCTTT. Its protein is CASSYPGTGASRGNTEAFF.

In its sample, this clonotype was seen many times. V is TRBV5-5 and J is TRBJ2-7; a weak D match, TRBD1 (6 bases). In germline, CDR1 is SGHKS, CDR2 YYEKEE (reference sequence). The CDR3 contains 15 residues. V dropped 0 bases and J dropped 3 bases, with 13 bases sitting between them. This chain's CDR3 is CASSLETGAVYEQYF. DNA for the CDR3: TGTGCCAGCAGCTTGGAGACAGGAGCCGTCTACGAGCAGTACTTC.

This clonotype came up many times. This sequence joins TRBV27 and TRBJ2-2; D gene unclear. Germline V gives CDR1 MNHEY, CDR2 SMNVEV (reference sequence). CDR3 length: 12 residues. V lost 1 base and J lost 5, with 2 bases in between. CDR3 loop: CASSLLTGELFF. CDR3 coding DNA: TGTGCCAGCAGTTTATTGACCGGGGAGCTGTTTTTT.

This clonotype was seen repeatedly, ten times or more. The J gene is TRBJ2-7, the V gene TRBV7-9, with 9 positions matching TRBD2. The CDR3 runs to 17 residues. Germline CDR1 is SEHNR and CDR2 is FQNEAQ (reference sequence). V lost 5 bases and J lost 5; bases outside the gene matches: 16. In DNA form, the CDR3 reads TGTGCCAGCAGCCCCCAGGGTAGCGGGAGTCCCACGCACGAGCAGTACTTC. Its protein is CASSPQGSGSPTHEQYF. The full variable domain, in which reference TRBV7-9 and TRBJ2-7 provide the parts outside the CDR3, is DTGVSQNPRHKITKRGQNVTFRCDPISEHNRLYWYRQTLGQGPEFLTYFQNEAQLEKSRLLSDRFSAERPKGSFSTLEIQRTEQGDSAMYLCASSPQGSGSPTHEQYFGPGTRLTVT.